A selection of T cell receptor beta chains follows, all from one sample in a study of T cells in Graves' hyperthyroidism and ophthalmopathy. TCRdb reanalysed the multiplex PCR reads using MiXCR and keeps one entry per CDR3 protein. The data hold more than 550,000 distinct CDR3 sequences, with 15% to 20% observed a single time. The sample consisted of blood. The receptors come from a man aged 45 to 65 with Graves' hyperthyroidism. CDR3s include the opening cysteine and the closing phenylalanine or tryptophan. Each record gives: V gene, J gene, CDR3 protein.

V: TRBV19
J: TRBJ2-2
CDR3: CASNAIAGGPGGELFF

V: TRBV5-6
J: TRBJ2-3
CDR3: CASSYWTGRGDTQYF

V: TRBV28
J: TRBJ1-2
CDR3: CASSLLGAGYGYTF

V: TRBV28
J: TRBJ1-4
CDR3: CASRVRFGGRTNEKLFF

V: TRBV19
J: TRBJ2-7
CDR3: CASSTPDRGHEQYF

V: TRBV28
J: TRBJ2-7
CDR3: CASSFQGHLPSYEQYF

V: TRBV10-3
J: TRBJ2-2
CDR3: CAIKRTSGNTNTGELFF

V: TRBV28
J: TRBJ1-1
CDR3: CASRTPRGTTVGAFF

V: TRBV20-1
J: TRBJ2-1
CDR3: CSARPSGAYNEQFF

V: TRBV7-2
J: TRBJ1-6
CDR3: CASRKGQYYNSPLHF

V: TRBV11-1
J: TRBJ1-2
CDR3: CASSFKGGFGYTF

V: TRBV2
J: TRBJ2-2
CDR3: CASSESGQGYTGELFF

V: TRBV28
J: TRBJ1-2
CDR3: CASSSPRRTEHYGYTF

V: TRBV28
J: TRBJ2-7
CDR3: CASSFSSGSSHEQYF

V: TRBV24-1
J: TRBJ2-2
CDR3: CAASSRGRTGELFF

V: TRBV6-6
J: TRBJ1-1
CDR3: CASSYFSENTEAFF

V: TRBV30
J: TRBJ1-5
CDR3: CAFEDTNNQPQHF

V: TRBV7-9
J: TRBJ2-1
CDR3: CASSSSWTFDSSSNEQFF

V: TRBV28
J: TRBJ2-1
CDR3: CSSSPTSGNEQFF

V: TRBV7-2
J: TRBJ2-2
CDR3: CASSFLAGGNTGELFF

V: TRBV10-3
J: TRBJ1-2
CDR3: CAISEALTGGKYGYTF

V: TRBV7-9
J: TRBJ2-7
CDR3: CASSATTSYEQYF

V: TRBV12-3/TRBV12-4
J: TRBJ1-5
CDR3: CASSHGAQPQHF

V: TRBV12-3/TRBV12-4
J: TRBJ2-4
CDR3: CASSPDGTSNIQYF

V: TRBV6-1
J: TRBJ1-5
CDR3: CACAEHSNQPQHF

V: TRBV19
J: TRBJ2-5
CDR3: CASSITGAPETQYF

V: TRBV29-1
J: TRBJ2-1
CDR3: CSVVLASPTYNEQFF

V: TRBV2
J: TRBJ1-5
CDR3: CASSDPGLRSNQPQHF

V: TRBV29-1
J: TRBJ2-5
CDR3: CSVGGLAGETQYF

V: TRBV5-1
J: TRBJ1-1
CDR3: CASSLVVAGGTEAFF

V: TRBV24-1
J: TRBJ2-1
CDR3: CATSDPPDNEQFF

V: TRBV5-1
J: TRBJ2-3
CDR3: CASSFSGTSTDTQYF

V: TRBV28
J: TRBJ2-7
CDR3: CASYSSGSSYEQYF

V: TRBV12-3/TRBV12-4
J: TRBJ2-7
CDR3: CASSPSGQPTYEQYF

V: TRBV12-3/TRBV12-4
J: TRBJ2-1
CDR3: CASSTSGSENEQFF

V: TRBV28
J: TRBJ2-7
CDR3: CASRGLGTNYYEQYF

V: TRBV6-1
J: TRBJ2-7
CDR3: CASSWSGTSVGEQYF

V: TRBV6-1
J: TRBJ1-5
CDR3: CASQDRGLGNQPQHF

V: TRBV3-1
J: TRBJ2-3
CDR3: CASSPSGRNTQYF

V: TRBV11-2
J: TRBJ2-1
CDR3: CASSLAGPQFF

V: TRBV7-2
J: TRBJ2-3
CDR3: CASSVGLAGGSPLADTQYF

V: TRBV4-1
J: TRBJ1-1
CDR3: CASSHLFTGGTEAFF

V: TRBV20-1
J: TRBJ2-7
CDR3: CSALQGEVEQYF

V: TRBV5-1
J: TRBJ2-6
CDR3: CASSLIGAGANVLTF

V: TRBV20-1
J: TRBJ1-4
CDR3: CSAADRGAPTNEKLFF

V: TRBV6-5
J: TRBJ1-5
CDR3: CASSYSSQGPASNQPQHF

V: TRBV13
J: TRBJ2-5
CDR3: CASSQTPWGTEQWDETQYF

V: TRBV11-2
J: TRBJ1-3
CDR3: CASSLEQSSSGNTIYF

V: TRBV14
J: TRBJ2-5
CDR3: CASSARRQETQYF

V: TRBV30
J: TRBJ2-7
CDR3: CAWSGPGARRGYEQYF

V: TRBV12-3/TRBV12-4
J: TRBJ1-5
CDR3: CASSLALGGQGADYSNQPQHF

V: TRBV5-1
J: TRBJ2-1
CDR3: CASSFLAGAAYNEQFF

V: TRBV7-9
J: TRBJ2-3
CDR3: CASSLPGSLSDTQYF

V: TRBV19
J: TRBJ2-7
CDR3: CASSITGTAYNEQYF

V: TRBV18
J: TRBJ2-5
CDR3: CASSLQRGETQYF